One and the same sample provided the 4 T cell receptor beta chains below, sequenced in a study of regulatory dendritic cells for organ transplantation. Assay: immunoSEQ multiplex PCR; the TCRdb copy retains only in-frame clones and omits some. The sample holds 29,000 or so clones, 75% to 80% seen once. The source material was memory CD4+ T cells from blood. Subset noted: CD45RO+ memory T cells. The origin of the receptors is a human donor in good health.

This chain connects TRBV4-1 to TRBJ2-7, with TRBD1 matching 8 bases. This CDR3 comprises 14 residues. Trimming removed 4 bases from V and 6 bases from J; junction bases left unmatched: 8. The germline V gene has CDR1 MGHRA and CDR2 YSYEKL. The CDR3 region is CASSPDRAYIEQYF. For the CDR3, the DNA is TGCGCCAGCAGCCCGGACAGGGCATACATCGAGCAGTACTTC.

The chain couples TRBV7-9 to TRBJ1-1; D is possibly TRBD1 (5 bases). V was trimmed by 4 bases and J by 0 bases, leaving 12 bases between them. The CDR3 contains 15 residues. Germline V gene sequence: CDR1 SEHNR, CDR2 FQNEAQ (reference sequence). The CDR3 coding sequence is TGTGCCAGCAGCTCTCACCTGGGGCTGAACACTGAAGCTTTCTTT. This sequence encodes CASSSHLGLNTEAFF.

This chain links TRBV15 with TRBJ2-7, with D tentatively TRBD2 (5 bases). Trimming took off 2 bases at V and 2 bases at J, with 10 bases between the two ends. This CDR3 has 14 amino acids. CDR1 is LNHNV and CDR2 is YYDKDF in the germline V gene (reference sequence). The CDR3 protein is CATSRSRDTYEQYF. DNA of the CDR3: TGTGCCACCAGCAGATCCCGGGATACCTACGAGCAGTACTTC.

This clone was detected only a few times. V usage is TRBV4-3 and J usage is TRBJ2-2, with TRBD1 identical over 7 bases. Unmatched junction bases numbered 5, after V lost 1 base and J lost 6 bases. This CDR3 comprises 15 residues. Germline CDR1 and CDR2: LGHNA and YSLEER. The CDR3 bases are TGCGCCAGCAGCCAAGTTGTTCAGGGGGCCGGGGAGCTGTTTTTT. It is translated as CASSQVVQGAGELFF.